This paragraph reports one T cell receptor beta chain. This CDR3 has 14 amino acids. Germline-derived CDR1 and CDR2 are SGHNT and YYREEE (reference sequence). V was cut by 4 bases and J by 0 bases, with 10 bases left in between. This entry belongs to a study of T cell responses to AZD1222 COVID-19 vaccine. Assay: immunoSEQ multiplex PCR; the TCRdb copy retains only in-frame clones and omits some. This sample has 100,000 to 150,000 clones, with 88% found just once. The chain joins TRBV5-4 to TRBJ1-1; D ambiguous. The TCR sequence derives from an adult in good health. The material sequenced was peripheral blood, taken on day 0 of AZD1222 vaccination. The CDR3 sequence is CASSPQVMNTEAFF. DNA for the CDR3: TGTGCCAGCAGCCCGCAGGTGATGAACACTGAAGCTTTCTTT. The full variable domain, its missing parts supplied by reference TRBV5-4 and TRBJ1-1, is ETGVTQSPTHLIKTRGQQVTLRCSSQSGHNTVSWYQQALGQGPQFIFQYYREEENGRGNFPPRFSGLQFPNYSSELNVNALELDDSALYLCASSPQVMNTEAFFGQGTRLTVV.